Sample share makes the clone carrying this TCR beta chain medium-sized (0.01 to 0.1%). The antigen remains undetermined. Gene names refer to mouse genes. Read sequence stops 1 residue before the CDR3 end, and the germline J gene provides the missing end. J lost 0 bases, V lost 1 base, and 1 base had no gene match. CDR1 is NSQYPW and CDR2 is LRSPGD in the germline V gene (reference sequence). CDR3 length: 15 residues. Some clones are missing from TCRdb's copy, which holds only in-frame ones; the method was immunoSEQ multiplex PCR. The table lists about 48,000 clones, over 65% of them singletons, with about 0.71% in the top ten. These data originate in a study of tissue T cells after allogeneic stem cell transplantation. Findings and caveats of the study: Only a limited share of tissue TCRs appeared in blood or spleen. Some tissue clones might be persisting host cells; their alloreactivity or antigen specificity was not determined. Motif-based clustering found tissue-specific repertoire signatures shared across patients, though few clones were shared. Within patients, tissue anatomy strongly shaped TCR repertoire composition.

Sequencing was carried out using sorted cells pooled from one or two spleens. The TCR comes from a pool of C57BL/6 mice in good health. The chain is built from TRBV1 and TRBJ2-3; 7 bases align to TRBD2. The part of the CDR3 DNA that was read is TGCACCTGCAGTGCAGCTGGGGGTAGTGCAGAAACGCTGTAT. Translated, it gives CTCSAAGGSAETLY. The complete CDR3 reads CTCSAAGGSAETLYF.